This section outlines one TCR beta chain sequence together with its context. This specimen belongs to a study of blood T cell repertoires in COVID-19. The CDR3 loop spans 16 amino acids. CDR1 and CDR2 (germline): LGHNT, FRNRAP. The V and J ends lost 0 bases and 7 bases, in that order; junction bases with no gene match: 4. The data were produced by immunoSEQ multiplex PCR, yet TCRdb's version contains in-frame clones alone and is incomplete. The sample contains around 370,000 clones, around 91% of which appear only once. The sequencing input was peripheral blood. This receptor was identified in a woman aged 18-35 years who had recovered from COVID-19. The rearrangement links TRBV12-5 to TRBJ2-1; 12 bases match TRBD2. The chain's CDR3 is CASGLVRGTSGNEQFF. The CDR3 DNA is TGTGCTAGTGGTTTGGTACGAGGGACTAGCGGGAATGAGCAGTTCTTC.